This T cell receptor (beta chain) was retrieved from a study of blood T cell repertoires in COVID-19. Study background: Acute and convalescent COVID-19 samples came from the United States, Italy and Spain. PBMCs, B-cell-depleted T cells, or T cells provided the cDNA or gDNA that made up the material.

Patients from Seattle were sampled longitudinally, starting during active infection. CDR3 length: 15 residues. V lost 2 bases and J 4 bases, leaving 17 bases between the germline ends. Germline CDR1 and CDR2: GTSNPN and SVGIG (reference sequence). Authors' processing steps: By means of reference gene primer amplification, nucleated cell counts were estimated. The protocol was immunoSEQ multiplex PCR, while the TCRdb copy is restricted to in-frame clones and leaves out a portion. V, J and clone size reflect that table, while D and trimming were determined from the DNA. This sample has about 410,000 clones, with around 91% found just once.

What was sequenced was peripheral blood. V and J are TRBV30 and TRBJ1-1, with a possible D match to TRBD1 (5 bases). The origin of this receptor is a woman in her 40s with COVID-19, enrolled during active disease. CDR3 amino acids: CAWSSLGGMGTEAFF. The CDR3 nucleotides are TGTGCCTGGAGTAGTTTGGGGGGAATGGGCACTGAAGCTTTCTTT.